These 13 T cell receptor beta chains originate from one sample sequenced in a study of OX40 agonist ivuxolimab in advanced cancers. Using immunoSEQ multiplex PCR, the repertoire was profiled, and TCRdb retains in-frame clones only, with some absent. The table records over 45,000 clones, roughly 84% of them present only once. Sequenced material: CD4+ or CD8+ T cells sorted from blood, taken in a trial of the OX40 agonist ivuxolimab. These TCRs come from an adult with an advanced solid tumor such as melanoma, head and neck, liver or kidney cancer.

CDR3 amino acids: CASSRENTEAFF. In nucleotides, the CDR3 is TGTGCCAGCAGCCGAGAGAACACTGAAGCTTTCTTT. The chain carries TRBV11-2 and TRBJ1-1; D is uncertain. Trimming took 5 bases from V and 1 from J, leaving 5 bases between them. This CDR3 is 12 amino acids long. Germline V gene sequence: CDR1 SGHAT, CDR2 FQNNGV.

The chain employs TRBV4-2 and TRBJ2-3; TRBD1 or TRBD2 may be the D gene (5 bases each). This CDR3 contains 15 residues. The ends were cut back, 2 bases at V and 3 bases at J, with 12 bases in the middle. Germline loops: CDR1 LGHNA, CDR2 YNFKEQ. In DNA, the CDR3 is TGTGCCAGCAGCCAAACGGGGCCAGGGACAGATACGCAGTATTTT. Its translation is CASSQTGPGTDTQYF.

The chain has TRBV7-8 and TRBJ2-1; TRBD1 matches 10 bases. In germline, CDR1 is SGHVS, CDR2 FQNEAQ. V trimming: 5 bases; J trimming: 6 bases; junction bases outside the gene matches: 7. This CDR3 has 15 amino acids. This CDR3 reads CASSVRDRGRNEQFF. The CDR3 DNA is TGTGCCAGCAGCGTCCGGGACAGGGGACGCAATGAGCAGTTCTTC. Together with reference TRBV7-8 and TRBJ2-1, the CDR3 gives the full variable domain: GAGVSQSPRYKVAKRGQDVALRCDPISGHVSLFWYQQALGQGPEFLTYFQNEAQLDKSGLPSDRFFAERPEGSVSTLKIQRTQQEDSAVYLCASSVRDRGRNEQFFGPGTRLTVL.

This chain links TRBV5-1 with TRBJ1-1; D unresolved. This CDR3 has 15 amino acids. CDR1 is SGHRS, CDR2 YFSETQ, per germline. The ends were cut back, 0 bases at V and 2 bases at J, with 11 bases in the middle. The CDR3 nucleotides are TGCGCCAGCAGCTTGGTCCCTAAATTCAACACTGAAGCTTTCTTT. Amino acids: CASSLVPKFNTEAFF.

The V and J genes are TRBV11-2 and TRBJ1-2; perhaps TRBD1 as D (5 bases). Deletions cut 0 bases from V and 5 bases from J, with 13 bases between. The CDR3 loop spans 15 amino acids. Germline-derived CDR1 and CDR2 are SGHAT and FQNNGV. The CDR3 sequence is CASSLESGGGYGYTF. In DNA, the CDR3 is TGTGCCAGCAGCTTAGAGAGCGGGGGTGGGTATGGCTACACCTTC.

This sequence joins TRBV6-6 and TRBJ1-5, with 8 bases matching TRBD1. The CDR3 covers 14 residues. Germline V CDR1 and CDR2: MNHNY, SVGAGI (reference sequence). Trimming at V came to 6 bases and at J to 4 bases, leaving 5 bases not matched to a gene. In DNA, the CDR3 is TGTGCCAGCAGAGCGGGACAGGTAAATCAGCCCCAGCATTTT. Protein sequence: CASRAGQVNQPQHF.

Written as DNA, the CDR3 is TGTGCCAGCTCACCACCCCCTCCGGCGAGGGAGACCCAGTACTTC. It translates to CASSPPPPARETQYF. The gene calls are TRBV18 and TRBJ2-5; the D is unclear. The CDR3 runs 15 residues. Trimming took 0 bases from V and 5 from J, leaving 13 bases between them. CDR1 and CDR2 from the germline V gene are KGHSH and LQKENI.

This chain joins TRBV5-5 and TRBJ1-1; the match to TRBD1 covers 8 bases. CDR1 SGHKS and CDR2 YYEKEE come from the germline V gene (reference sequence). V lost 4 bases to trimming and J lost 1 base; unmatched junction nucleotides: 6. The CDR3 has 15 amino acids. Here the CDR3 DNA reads TGTGCCAGCAGCGCTGGACAGGGCCAGAACACTGAAGCTTTCTTT. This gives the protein CASSAGQGQNTEAFF.

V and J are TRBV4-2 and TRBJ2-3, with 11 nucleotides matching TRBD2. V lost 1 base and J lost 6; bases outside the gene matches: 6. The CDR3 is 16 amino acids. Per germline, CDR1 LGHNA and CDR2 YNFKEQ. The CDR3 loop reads CASSQGGTSGRDTQYF. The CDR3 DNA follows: TGTGCCAGCAGCCAAGGAGGGACTAGCGGAAGGGATACGCAGTATTTT.

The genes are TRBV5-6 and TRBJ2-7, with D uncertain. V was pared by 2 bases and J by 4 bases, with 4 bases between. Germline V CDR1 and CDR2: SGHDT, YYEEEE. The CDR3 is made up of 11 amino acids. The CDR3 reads CASSFGYEQYF. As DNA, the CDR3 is TGTGCCAGCAGCTTCGGATACGAGCAGTACTTC.

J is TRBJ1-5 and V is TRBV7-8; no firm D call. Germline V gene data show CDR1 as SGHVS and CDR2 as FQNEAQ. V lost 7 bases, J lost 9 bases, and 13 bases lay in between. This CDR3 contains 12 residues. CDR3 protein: CASTLLEGPQHF. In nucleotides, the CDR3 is TGTGCCAGCACCCTCCTGGAGGGGCCCCAGCATTTT. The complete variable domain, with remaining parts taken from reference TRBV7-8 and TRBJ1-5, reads GAGVSQSPRYKVAKRGQDVALRCDPISGHVSLFWYQQALGQGPEFLTYFQNEAQLDKSGLPSDRFFAERPEGSVSTLKIQRTQQEDSAVYLCASTLLEGPQHFGDGTRLSIL.

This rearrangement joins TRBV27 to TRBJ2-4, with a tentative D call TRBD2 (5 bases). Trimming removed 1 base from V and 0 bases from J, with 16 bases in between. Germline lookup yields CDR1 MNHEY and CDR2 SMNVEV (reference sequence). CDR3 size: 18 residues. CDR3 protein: CASSLFPPGVLAKNIQYF. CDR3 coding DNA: TGTGCCAGCAGTTTATTTCCTCCCGGGGTCTTAGCCAAAAACATTCAGTACTTC.

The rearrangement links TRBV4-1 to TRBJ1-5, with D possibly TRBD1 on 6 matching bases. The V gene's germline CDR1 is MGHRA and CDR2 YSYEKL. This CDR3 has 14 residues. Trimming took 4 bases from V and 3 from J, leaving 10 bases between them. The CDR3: CASSRTGNNQPQHF. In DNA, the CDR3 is TGCGCCAGCAGCCGCACAGGGAACAATCAGCCCCAGCATTTT.